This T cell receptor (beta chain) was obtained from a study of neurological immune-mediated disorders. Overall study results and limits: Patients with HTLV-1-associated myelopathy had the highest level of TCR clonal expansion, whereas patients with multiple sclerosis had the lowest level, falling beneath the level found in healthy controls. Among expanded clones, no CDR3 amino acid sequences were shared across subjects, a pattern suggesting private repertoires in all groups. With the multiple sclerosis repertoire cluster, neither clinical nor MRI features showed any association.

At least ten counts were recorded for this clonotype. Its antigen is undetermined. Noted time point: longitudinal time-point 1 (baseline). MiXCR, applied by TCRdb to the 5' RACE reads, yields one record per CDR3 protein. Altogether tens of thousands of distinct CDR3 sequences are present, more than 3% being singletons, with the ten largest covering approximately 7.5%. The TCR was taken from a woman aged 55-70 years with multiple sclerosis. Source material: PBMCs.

Written as DNA, the CDR3 is TGTGCCAGCAGCCCGCGGACAGGGCGGAACGAGCAGTACTTC. Its translation is CASSPRTGRNEQYF. The chain recombines TRBV7-8 with TRBJ2-7, with TRBD1 matching 8 bases. From germline, CDR1 is SGHVS and CDR2 FQNEAQ. V lost 5 bases and J lost 5; bases outside the gene matches: 8. The CDR3 sequence is 14 residues long.